Presented here are 4 T cell receptor beta chains from one specimen sequenced in a study of blood T cell repertoires in COVID-19. TCRdb's copy holds only in-frame clones and misses some; the assay was immunoSEQ multiplex PCR. Of 100,000 to 150,000 clones listed, approximately 81% were seen once; the top ten hold approximately 12%. Sequencing was performed on peripheral blood. These receptors all come from a woman in her 30s who had recovered from COVID-19.

The chain combines TRBV12-3 or TRBV12-4 with TRBJ1-1; maybe TRBD1 (6 bases). The CDR3 totals 13 residues. V dropped 5 bases and J dropped 3 bases, with 10 bases sitting between them. CDR3 sequence: CASSTGQYTEAFF. In DNA, the CDR3 is TGTGCCAGCAGTACCGGACAGTACACTGAAGCTTTCTTT.

The chain is built from TRBV4-1 and TRBJ2-5; tentative D call: TRBD1 (7 bases). Deletions cut 4 bases from V and 5 bases from J, with 17 bases between. This CDR3 region has 15 residues. Germline lookup yields CDR1 MGHRA and CDR2 YSYEKL. The CDR3 spells CASSLGGGRYETQYF. The DNA for the CDR3 is TGCGCCAGCAGCCTTGGAGGGGGCCGATACGAGACCCAGTACTTC.

This clone was counted a single time. V is TRBV9 and J is TRBJ2-1, with D perhaps TRBD1 (5 bases). Germline values: CDR1 SGDLS, CDR2 YYNGEE. The CDR3 totals 12 residues. Between the trimmed V and J ends, which lost 3 bases and 8 bases, there was a span of 9 bases. The CDR3 region is CASSGQGYEQFF. CDR3 nucleotides: TGTGCCAGCAGCGGGCAGGGCTATGAGCAGTTCTTC.

This sequence joins TRBV9 and TRBJ2-3, with 9 bases lining up with TRBD2. Germline V gene sequence: CDR1 SGDLS, CDR2 YYNGEE. This CDR3 is 16 amino acids long. The V and J ends lost 3 bases and 3 bases, in that order; junction bases with no gene match: 8. CDR3 residues: CASSAISGSGTDTQYF. For the CDR3, the DNA is TGTGCCAGCAGCGCGATTAGCGGGAGTGGGACAGATACGCAGTATTTT.